The sequence of this TCR beta chain was determined in a study of T cell responses to AZD1222 COVID-19 vaccine (dated by TCRdb to the early 2020s). The study in broad terms: Because spike-specific TCR depth and breadth did not differ between the two schedules, AZD1222 recipients who got a second dose at roughly 4 weeks were pooled with those who got a second dose at roughly 12 weeks. TCR sequencing covered some 240 trial participants: 200 to 210 given two doses of AZD1222 and 26 given two doses of MenACWY control vaccine. Trial participants were enrolled by age into subgroups of 18-55, 56-69 and 70-plus years, and around 150, 29 and 61 TCR-sequenced participants, respectively, were included in these subgroups. Broad study findings and their caveats: Participants were mostly white British, with more females than males. The authors suggested clonal diversity may have been underestimated. CD4 TCRs associated with the vaccine covered the entire spike protein, and the dominant responses were in regions 160-218 and 743-854. Spike-specific TCR breadth and depth rose significantly after two AZD1222 doses compared with day 0 and with MenACWY recipients. Conclusions about previously exposed vaccinees were limited because only six AZD1222 recipients were SARS-CoV-2 seropositive at baseline. In the small 56-69-year group, the increase in depth fell short of significance, most likely because of low power. Reportedly, almost half of the unique spike-specific TCRs recognized epitopes lying outside the regions that are mutated in the B.1.351 and B.1.1.7 variants. No day 14 peak-response samples were available, so repertoires were characterized only after the peak T cell response.

This clone appeared a single time. Its specific antigen is unknown. The input lacks base qualities; no much larger clone sits a single base away. In the paper's terms, the time point label means: baseline before first vaccination. Samples from vaccinated people were obtained from the UK trials COV001 and COV002, which included a single-blind randomized controlled phase 2/3 trial of AZD1222 (ChAdOx1 nCoV-19) in healthy adults. For TCRbeta chain sequencing, PBMC samples from trial participants were taken at day 0 and at day 28 after the second dose. The CDR3 regions of human TCRbeta chains were analyzed by immunosequencing. The original pipeline was this. Repertoire TCRs were checked for matches against a reference library of SARS-CoV-2-specific TCRs that had been generated using the MIRA antigen-specificity platform. Breadth was defined as the fraction of unique TCRs that were SARS-CoV-2-associated. Depth was defined as the fraction of total T cells that were SARS-CoV-2-associated. Using the MIRA data, each spike-specific TCR was mapped to the spike region that the TCR reacts to and placed in a CD4 or CD8 class. Log10-transformed breadth and depth values were compared by one-way ANOVA with Sidak's multiple comparisons tests. The table was pulled from immuneACCESS by TCRdb, which kept in-frame rearrangements only. Such tables lose some clones; where checked, under half of the loss comes from unresolved V genes, and the rest has no known cause. That table supplies the V and J calls and clone size; D and trimming were determined from the DNA. The sample has some 74,000 clones on record, around 80% of them singletons. The ten largest clones take up 22% of the sample.

The CDR3 runs 15 residues from the cysteine to the phenylalanine. Solely the CDR3 DNA is kept, with 45 bases framed from the first base. Sequences KGHSH (CDR1) and LQKENI (CDR2) are obtained from the germline V gene. Cut back by 3 bases and 3 bases, the V and J ends lie 15 bases apart. The rearranged segments are TRBV18 and TRBJ2-7; TRBD1 is a weak D gene call, 7 bases matching. The sequenced sample was peripheral blood, obtained on day 0 of AZD1222 vaccination. The clonotype was recovered from an adult in good health. The CDR3 region: CASSPRTGGIYEQYF. The nucleotide sequence reads TGTGCCAGCTCACCCCGGACAGGCGGGATCTACGAGCAGTACTTC.